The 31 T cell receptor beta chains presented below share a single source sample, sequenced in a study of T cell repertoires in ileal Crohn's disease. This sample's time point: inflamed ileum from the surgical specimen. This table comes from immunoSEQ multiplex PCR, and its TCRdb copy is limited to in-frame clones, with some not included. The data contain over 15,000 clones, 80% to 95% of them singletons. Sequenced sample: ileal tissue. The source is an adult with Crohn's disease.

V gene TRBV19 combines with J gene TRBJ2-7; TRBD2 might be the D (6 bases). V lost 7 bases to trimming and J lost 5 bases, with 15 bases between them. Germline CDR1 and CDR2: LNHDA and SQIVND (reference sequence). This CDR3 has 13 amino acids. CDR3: CASNQAPGDEQYF. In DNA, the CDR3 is TGTGCCAGTAATCAGGCGCCGGGGGACGAGCAGTACTTC.

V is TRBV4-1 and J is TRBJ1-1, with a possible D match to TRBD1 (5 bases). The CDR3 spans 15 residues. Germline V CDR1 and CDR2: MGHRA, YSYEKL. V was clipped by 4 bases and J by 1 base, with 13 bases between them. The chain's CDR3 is CASSPGSGWNTEAFF. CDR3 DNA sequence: TGCGCCAGCAGCCCAGGGTCAGGCTGGAACACTGAAGCTTTCTTT.

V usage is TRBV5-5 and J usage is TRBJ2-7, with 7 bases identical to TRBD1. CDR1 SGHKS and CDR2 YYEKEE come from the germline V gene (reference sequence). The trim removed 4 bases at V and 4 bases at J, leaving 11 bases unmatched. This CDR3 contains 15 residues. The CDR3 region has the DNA TGTGCCAGCAGCCCGGATGGGACAGCACGATACGAGCAGTACTTC. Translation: CASSPDGTARYEQYF.

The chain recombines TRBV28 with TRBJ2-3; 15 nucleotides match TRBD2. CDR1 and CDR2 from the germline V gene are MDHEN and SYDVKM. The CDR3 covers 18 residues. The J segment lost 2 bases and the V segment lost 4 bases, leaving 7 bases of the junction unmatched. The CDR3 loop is CASSSGLAGGRVTDTQYF. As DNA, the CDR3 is TGTGCCAGCAGTTCCGGACTAGCGGGGGGGCGAGTCACAGATACGCAGTATTTT.

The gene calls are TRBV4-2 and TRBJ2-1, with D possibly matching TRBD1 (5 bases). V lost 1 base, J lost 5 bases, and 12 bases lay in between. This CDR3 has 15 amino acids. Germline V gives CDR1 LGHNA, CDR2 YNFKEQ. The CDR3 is CASSQGQGPHNEQFF. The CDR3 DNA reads TGTGCCAGCAGCCAAGGGCAGGGCCCCCACAATGAGCAGTTCTTC.

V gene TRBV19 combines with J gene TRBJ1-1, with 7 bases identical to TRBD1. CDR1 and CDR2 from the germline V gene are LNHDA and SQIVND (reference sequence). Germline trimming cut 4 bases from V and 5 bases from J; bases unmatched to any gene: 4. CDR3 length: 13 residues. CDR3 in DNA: TGTGCCAGTAGTACACAGGGGAGGACTGAAGCTTTCTTT. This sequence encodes CASSTQGRTEAFF.

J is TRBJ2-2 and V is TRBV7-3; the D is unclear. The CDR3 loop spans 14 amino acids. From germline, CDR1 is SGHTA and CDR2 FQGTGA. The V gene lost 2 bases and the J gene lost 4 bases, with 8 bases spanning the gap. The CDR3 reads CASSLEQITGELFF. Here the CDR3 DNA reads TGTGCCAGCAGCTTAGAACAGATCACCGGGGAGCTGTTTTTT.

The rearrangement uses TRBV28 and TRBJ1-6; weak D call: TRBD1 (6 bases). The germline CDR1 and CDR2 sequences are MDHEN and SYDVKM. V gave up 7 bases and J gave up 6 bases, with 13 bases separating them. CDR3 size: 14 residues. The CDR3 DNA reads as TGTGCCAGCAAGTTTATCAGGGGTAATTCACCCCTCCACTTT. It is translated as CASKFIRGNSPLHF.

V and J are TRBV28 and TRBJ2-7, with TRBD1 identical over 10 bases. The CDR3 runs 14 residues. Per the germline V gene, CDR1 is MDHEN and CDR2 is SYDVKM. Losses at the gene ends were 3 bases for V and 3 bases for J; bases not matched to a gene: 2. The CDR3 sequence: CASSLRTGGYEQYF. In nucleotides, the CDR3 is TGTGCCAGCAGTTTGAGGACAGGGGGCTACGAGCAGTACTTC.

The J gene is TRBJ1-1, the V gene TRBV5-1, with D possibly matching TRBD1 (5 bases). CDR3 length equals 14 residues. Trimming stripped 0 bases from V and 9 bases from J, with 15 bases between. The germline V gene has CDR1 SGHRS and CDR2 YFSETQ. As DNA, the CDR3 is TGCGCCAGCAGCTTGGGCCGGGACTCACCTCAAGCTTTCTTT. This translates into CASSLGRDSPQAFF.

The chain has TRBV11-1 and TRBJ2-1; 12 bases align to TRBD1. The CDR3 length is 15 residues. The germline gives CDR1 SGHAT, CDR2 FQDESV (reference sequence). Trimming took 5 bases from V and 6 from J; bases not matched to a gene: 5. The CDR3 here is CASSRGQGARNEQFF. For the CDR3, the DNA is TGTGCCAGCAGCCGGGGACAGGGGGCGCGCAATGAGCAGTTCTTC.

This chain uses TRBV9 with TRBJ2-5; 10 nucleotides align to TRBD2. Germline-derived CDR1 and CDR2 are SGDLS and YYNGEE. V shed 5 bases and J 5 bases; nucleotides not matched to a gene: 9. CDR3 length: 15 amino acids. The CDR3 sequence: CASSSASGSGETQYF. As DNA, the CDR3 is TGTGCCAGCAGTTCCGCTAGCGGGAGCGGGGAGACCCAGTACTTC.

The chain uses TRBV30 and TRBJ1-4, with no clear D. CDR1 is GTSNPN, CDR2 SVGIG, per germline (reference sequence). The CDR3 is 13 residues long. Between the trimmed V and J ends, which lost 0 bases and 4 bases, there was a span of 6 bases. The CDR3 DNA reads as TGTGCCTGGAGTGTACTGATTAATGAAAAACTGTTTTTT. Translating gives CAWSVLINEKLFF.

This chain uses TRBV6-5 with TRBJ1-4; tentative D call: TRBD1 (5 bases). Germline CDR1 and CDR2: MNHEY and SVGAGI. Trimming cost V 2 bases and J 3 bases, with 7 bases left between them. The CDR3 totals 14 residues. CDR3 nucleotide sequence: TGTGCCAGCAGTTACGGACAATCTAATGAAAAACTGTTTTTT. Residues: CASSYGQSNEKLFF.

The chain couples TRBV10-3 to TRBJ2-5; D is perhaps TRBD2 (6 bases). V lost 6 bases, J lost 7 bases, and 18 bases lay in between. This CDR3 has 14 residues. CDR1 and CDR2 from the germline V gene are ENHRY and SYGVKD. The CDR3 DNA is TGTGCCATCAGAGGGGAGGCTCTATCGGGGACCCAGTACTTC. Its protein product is CAIRGEALSGTQYF.

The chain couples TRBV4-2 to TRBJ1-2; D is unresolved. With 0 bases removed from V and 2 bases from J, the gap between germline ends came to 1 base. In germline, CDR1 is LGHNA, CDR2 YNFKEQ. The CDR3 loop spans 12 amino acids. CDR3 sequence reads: CASSQENYGYTF. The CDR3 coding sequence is TGTGCCAGCAGCCAAGAAAACTATGGCTACACCTTC.

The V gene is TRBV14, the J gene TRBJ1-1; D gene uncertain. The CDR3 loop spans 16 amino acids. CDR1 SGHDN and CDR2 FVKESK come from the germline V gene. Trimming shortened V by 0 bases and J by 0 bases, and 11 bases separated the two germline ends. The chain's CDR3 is CASSQDLGPLNTEAFF. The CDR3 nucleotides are TGTGCCAGCAGCCAAGATCTCGGACCGCTGAACACTGAAGCTTTCTTT. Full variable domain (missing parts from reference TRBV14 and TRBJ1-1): EAGVTQFPSHSVIEKGQTVTLRCDPISGHDNLYWYRRVMGKEIKFLLHFVKESKQDESGMPNNRFLAERTGGTYSTLKVQPAELEDSGVYFCASSQDLGPLNTEAFFGQGTRLTVV.

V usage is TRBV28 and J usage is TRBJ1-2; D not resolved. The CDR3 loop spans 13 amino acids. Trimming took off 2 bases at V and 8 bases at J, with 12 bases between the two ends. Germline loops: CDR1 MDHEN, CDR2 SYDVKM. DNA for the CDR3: TGTGCCAGCAGTTTACCGTCGGCGAGAGGCTACACCTTC. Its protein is CASSLPSARGYTF.

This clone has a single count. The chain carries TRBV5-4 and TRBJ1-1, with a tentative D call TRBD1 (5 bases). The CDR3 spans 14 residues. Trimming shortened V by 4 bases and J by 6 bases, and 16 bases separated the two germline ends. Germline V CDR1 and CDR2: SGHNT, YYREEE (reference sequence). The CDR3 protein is CASSPGGGTAEAFF. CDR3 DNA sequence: TGTGCCAGCAGCCCGGGGGGAGGGACCGCTGAAGCTTTCTTT.

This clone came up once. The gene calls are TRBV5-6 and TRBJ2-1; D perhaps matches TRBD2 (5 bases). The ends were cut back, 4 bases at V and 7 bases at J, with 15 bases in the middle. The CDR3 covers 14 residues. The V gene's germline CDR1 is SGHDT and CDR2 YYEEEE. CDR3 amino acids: CASSPGGAGNEQFF. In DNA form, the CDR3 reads TGTGCCAGCAGCCCCGGAGGAGCCGGGAATGAGCAGTTCTTC.

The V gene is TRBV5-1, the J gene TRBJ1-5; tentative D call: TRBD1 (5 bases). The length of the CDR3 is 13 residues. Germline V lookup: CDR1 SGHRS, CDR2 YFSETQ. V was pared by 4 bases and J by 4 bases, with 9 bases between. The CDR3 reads CASSAGWNQPQHF. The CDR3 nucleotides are TGCGCCAGCAGCGCAGGGTGGAATCAGCCCCAGCATTTT.

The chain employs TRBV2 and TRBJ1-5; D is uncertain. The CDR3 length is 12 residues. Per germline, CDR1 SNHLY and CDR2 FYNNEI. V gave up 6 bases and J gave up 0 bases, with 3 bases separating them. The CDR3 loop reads CASRYSNQPQHF. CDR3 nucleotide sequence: TGTGCCAGCAGGTATAGCAATCAGCCCCAGCATTTT. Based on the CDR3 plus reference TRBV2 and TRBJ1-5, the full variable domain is EPEVTQTPSHQVTQMGQEVILRCVPISNHLYFYWYRQILGQKVEFLVSFYNNEISEKSEIFDDQFSVERPDGSNFTLKIRSTKLEDSAMYFCASRYSNQPQHFGDGTRLSIL.

The CDR3 DNA sequence: TGCGCCAGCAGCTTGGCGGGGGGCACAGGAACTGAAGCTTTCTTT. Translating it yields CASSLAGGTGTEAFF. This chain uses TRBV5-1 with TRBJ1-1, with D possibly being TRBD1 (6 bases). V was cut by 0 bases and J by 5 bases, with 14 bases left in between. The CDR3 is made up of 15 amino acids. Germline CDR1 and CDR2: SGHRS and YFSETQ.

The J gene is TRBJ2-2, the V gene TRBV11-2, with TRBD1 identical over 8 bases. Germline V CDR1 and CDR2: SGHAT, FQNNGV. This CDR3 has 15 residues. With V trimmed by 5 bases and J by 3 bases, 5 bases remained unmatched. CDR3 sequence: CASSPGQVYTGELFF. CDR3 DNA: TGTGCCAGCAGCCCGGGACAGGTTTACACCGGGGAGCTGTTTTTT.

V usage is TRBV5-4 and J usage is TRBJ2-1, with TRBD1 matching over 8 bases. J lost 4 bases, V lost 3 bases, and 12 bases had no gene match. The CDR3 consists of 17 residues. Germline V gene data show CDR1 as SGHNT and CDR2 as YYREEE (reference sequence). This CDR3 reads CASSSKAGTGDYNEQFF. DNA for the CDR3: TGTGCCAGCAGCTCCAAGGCCGGGACAGGTGATTACAATGAGCAGTTCTTC.

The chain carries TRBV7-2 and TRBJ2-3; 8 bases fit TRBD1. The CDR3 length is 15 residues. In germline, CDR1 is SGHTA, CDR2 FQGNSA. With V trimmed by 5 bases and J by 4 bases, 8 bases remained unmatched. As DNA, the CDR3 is TGTGCCAGCAGCGACGGACAGGGCTTCCCAGATACGCAGTATTTT. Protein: CASSDGQGFPDTQYF.

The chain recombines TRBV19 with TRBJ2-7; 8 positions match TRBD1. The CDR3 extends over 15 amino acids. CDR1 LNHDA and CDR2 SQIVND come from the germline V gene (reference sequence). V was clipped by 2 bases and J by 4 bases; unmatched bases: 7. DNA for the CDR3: TGTGCCAGTAGTATACGCGGGACAGGTGCTTACGAGCAGTACTTC. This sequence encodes CASSIRGTGAYEQYF.

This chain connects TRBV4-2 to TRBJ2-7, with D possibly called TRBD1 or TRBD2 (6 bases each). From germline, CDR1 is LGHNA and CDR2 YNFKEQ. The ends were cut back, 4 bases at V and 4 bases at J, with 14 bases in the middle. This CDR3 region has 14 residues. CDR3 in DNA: TGTGCCAGCAGCCGTGCCGGGGGCGTATACGAGCAGTACTTC. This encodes CASSRAGGVYEQYF.

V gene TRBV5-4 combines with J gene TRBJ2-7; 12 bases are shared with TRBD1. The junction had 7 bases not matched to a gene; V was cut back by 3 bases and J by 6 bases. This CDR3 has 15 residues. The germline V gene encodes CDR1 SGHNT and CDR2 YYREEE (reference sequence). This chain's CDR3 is CASSSGGTGGVEQYF. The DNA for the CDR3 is TGTGCCAGCAGCTCAGGAGGGACAGGGGGCGTCGAGCAGTACTTC.

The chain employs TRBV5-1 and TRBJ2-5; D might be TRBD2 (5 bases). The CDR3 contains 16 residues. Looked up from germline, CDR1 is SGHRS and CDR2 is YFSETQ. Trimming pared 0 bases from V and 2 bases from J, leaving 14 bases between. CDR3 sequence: CASSLGPPGRQETQYF. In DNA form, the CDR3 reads TGCGCCAGCAGCTTGGGGCCCCCGGGGAGACAAGAGACCCAGTACTTC. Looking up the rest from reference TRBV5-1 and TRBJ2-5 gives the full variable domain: KAGVTQTPRYLIKTRGQQVTLSCSPISGHRSVSWYQQTPGQGLQFLFEYFSETQRNKGNFPGRFSGRQFSNSRSEMNVSTLELGDSALYLCASSLGPPGRQETQYFGPGTRLLVL.

Here the CDR3 reads CATSNPQGARYGYTF. CDR3 nucleotide sequence: TGTGCCACCAGCAACCCACAGGGTGCCCGTTATGGCTACACCTTC. This chain links TRBV15 with TRBJ1-2, with D perhaps TRBD1 (6 bases). The CDR3 loop spans 15 amino acids. Trimming stripped 4 bases from V and 5 bases from J, with 17 bases between. Germline V gene sequence: CDR1 LNHNV, CDR2 YYDKDF (reference sequence). Together with reference TRBV15 and TRBJ1-2, the CDR3 gives the full variable domain: DAMVIQNPRYQVTQFGKPVTLSCSQTLNHNVMYWYQQKSSQAPKLLFHYYDKDFNNEADTPDNFQSRRPNTSFCFLDIRSPGLGDTAMYLCATSNPQGARYGYTFGSGTRLTVV.